Each of the 5 T cell receptor beta chains below was sequenced from the same sample in a study of OX40 agonist ivuxolimab in advanced cancers. Libraries were prepared by immunoSEQ multiplex PCR; TCRdb keeps only in-frame clonotypes and omits some of them. The table includes 6,000 to 8,000 clones, over 70% detected once. The material was CD4+ or CD8+ T cells sorted from blood, obtained in a trial of the OX40 agonist ivuxolimab. Receptors were obtained from an adult with an advanced solid tumor such as melanoma, head and neck, liver or kidney cancer.

V gene TRBV2 combines with J gene TRBJ2-5; D gene ambiguous. The V end was cut by 3 bases, the J end by 4 bases, with 15 bases between. The CDR3 covers 15 residues. CDR1 and CDR2 from the germline V gene are SNHLY and FYNNEI. Here the CDR3 reads CASSDIRGSLETQYF. For the CDR3, the DNA is TGTGCCAGCAGTGACATTCGTGGGTCGCTAGAGACCCAGTACTTC. Complete variable domain (other parts from reference TRBV2 and TRBJ2-5): EPEVTQTPSHQVTQMGQEVILRCVPISNHLYFYWYRQILGQKVEFLVSFYNNEISEKSEIFDDQFSVERPDGSNFTLKIRSTKLEDSAMYFCASSDIRGSLETQYFGPGTRLLVL.

The chain uses TRBV13 and TRBJ2-7, with TRBD2 identical over 8 bases. The CDR3 is 16 residues long. Unmatched junction bases numbered 9, after V lost 5 bases and J lost 0 bases. Germline V gene data show CDR1 as PRHDT and CDR2 as FYEKMQ (reference sequence). The CDR3 sequence: CASSTNGGRTSYEQYF. The CDR3 DNA reads TGTGCCAGCAGCACCAATGGCGGGAGGACCTCCTACGAGCAGTACTTC.

The V gene is TRBV5-6, the J gene TRBJ1-1; 7 bases are a match to TRBD1. This CDR3 is 15 amino acids long. V gave up 0 bases and J gave up 1 base; unmatched junction bases: 3. Per germline, CDR1 SGHDT and CDR2 YYEEEE. The CDR3 DNA is TGTGCCAGCAGCTTGGTTTGGACAGGGAACACTGAAGCTTTCTTT. Encoded protein: CASSLVWTGNTEAFF.

This chain links TRBV28 with TRBJ2-3; 12 nucleotides match TRBD2. Germline loops: CDR1 MDHEN, CDR2 SYDVKM. The CDR3 contains 19 residues. The V gene end was trimmed by 5 bases and the J gene end by 3 bases; junction bases not matched to a gene: 15. CDR3: CASSARPTSGRVVTDTQYF. Here the CDR3 DNA reads TGTGCCAGCAGTGCACGCCCGACTAGCGGGAGAGTTGTTACAGATACGCAGTATTTT.

The chain uses TRBV21-1 and TRBJ2-7. TRBV21-1 is described as a pseudogene. CDR3 length: 13 amino acids. CDR3 in amino acids: CASSKARSYEQYF. CDR3 coding DNA: TGTGCCAGCAGCAAGGCTCGGTCCTACGAGCAGTACTTC.